This T cell receptor beta chain was profiled in a study of T cell changes during pregnancy in multiple sclerosis. Method: immunoSEQ multiplex PCR; TCRdb's copy keeps in-frame clones and lacks some. Of 40,000 to 60,000 clones in the sample, 90% to 95% are singletons; the top ten hold roughly 5.5%. The receptor was derived from a female donor with multiple sclerosis, enrolled in a pregnancy study. The sample in question was CD8+ T cells from peripheral blood mononuclear cells, obtained before pregnancy.

The CDR3 loop is CASSQPGLIHEQYF. For the CDR3, the DNA is TGTGCCAGCAGCCAACCGGGACTAATCCACGAGCAGTACTTC. The chain links TRBV7-6 to TRBJ2-7; 7 bases fit TRBD2. CDR3 length equals 14 residues. In germline, CDR1 is SGHVS, CDR2 FNYEAQ. After removal of 5 bases from V and 5 bases from J, the junction contained 9 bases not matched to a gene.